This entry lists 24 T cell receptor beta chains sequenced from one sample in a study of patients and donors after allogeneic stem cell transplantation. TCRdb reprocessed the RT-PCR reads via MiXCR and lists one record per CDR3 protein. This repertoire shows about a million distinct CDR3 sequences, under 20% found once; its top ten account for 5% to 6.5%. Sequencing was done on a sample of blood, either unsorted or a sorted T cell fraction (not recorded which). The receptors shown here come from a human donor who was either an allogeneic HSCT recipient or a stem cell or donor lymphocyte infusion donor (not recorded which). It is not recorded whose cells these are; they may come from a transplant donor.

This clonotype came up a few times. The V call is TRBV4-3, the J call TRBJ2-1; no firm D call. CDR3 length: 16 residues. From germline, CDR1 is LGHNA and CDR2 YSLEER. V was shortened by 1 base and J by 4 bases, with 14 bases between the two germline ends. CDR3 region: CASSQGRLDVYNEQFF. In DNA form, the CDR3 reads TGCGCCAGCAGCCAAGGTCGTTTGGACGTATACAATGAGCAGTTCTTC.

For the CDR3, the DNA is TGCGCCAGCAGCGTGGGACACCGGAACACCGGGGAGCTGTTTTTT. Its translation: CASSVGHRNTGELFF. The chain links TRBV5-1 to TRBJ2-2, with D tentatively TRBD1 (6 bases). CDR3 length equals 15 residues. V was trimmed by 4 bases and J by 1 base, leaving 11 bases between them. CDR1 and CDR2 (germline): SGHRS, YFSETQ.

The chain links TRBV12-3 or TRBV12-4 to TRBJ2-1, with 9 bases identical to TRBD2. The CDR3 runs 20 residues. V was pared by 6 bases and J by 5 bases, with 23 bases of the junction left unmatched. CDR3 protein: CASSYEPLLAGAPRHNEQFF. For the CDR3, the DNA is TGTGCCAGCAGCTATGAACCCCTGTTAGCGGGGGCGCCTCGCCACAATGAGCAGTTCTTC.

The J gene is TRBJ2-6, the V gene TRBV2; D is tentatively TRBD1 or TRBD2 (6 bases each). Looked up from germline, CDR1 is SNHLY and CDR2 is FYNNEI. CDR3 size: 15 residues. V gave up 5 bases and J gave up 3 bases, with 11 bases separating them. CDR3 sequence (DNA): TGTGCCAGCAGTTACGGGGGCGGTGGGGCCAACGTCCTGACTTTC. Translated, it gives CASSYGGGGANVLTF.

The CDR3 is CASSKGWGGQPQHF. The CDR3 DNA reads TGTGCCAGCAGCAAGGGCTGGGGGGGTCAGCCCCAGCATTTT. The chain recombines TRBV5-6 with TRBJ1-5, with D perhaps matching TRBD1 (5 bases). Per germline, CDR1 SGHDT and CDR2 YYEEEE. Between the trimmed V and J ends, which lost 4 bases and 6 bases, there was a span of 14 bases. The CDR3 is 14 residues long. Full variable domain (rest looked up from reference TRBV5-6 and TRBJ1-5): DAGVTQSPTHLIKTRGQQVTLRCSPKSGHDTVSWYQQALGQGPQFIFQYYEEEERQRGNFPDRFSGHQFPNYSSELNVNALLLGDSALYLCASSKGWGGQPQHFGDGTRLSIL.

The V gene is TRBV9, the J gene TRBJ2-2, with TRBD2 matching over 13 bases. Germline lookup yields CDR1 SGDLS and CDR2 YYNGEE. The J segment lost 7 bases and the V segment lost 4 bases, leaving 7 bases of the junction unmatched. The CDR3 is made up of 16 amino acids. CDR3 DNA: TGTGCCAGCAGCTCGACTAGCGGGAGGACGGTCGGGGAGCTGTTTTTT. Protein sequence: CASSSTSGRTVGELFF.

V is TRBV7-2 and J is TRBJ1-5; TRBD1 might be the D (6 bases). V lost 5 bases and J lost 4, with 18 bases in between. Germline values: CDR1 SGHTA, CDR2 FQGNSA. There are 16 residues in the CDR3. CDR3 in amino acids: CASSPLGASGNQPQHF. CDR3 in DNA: TGTGCCAGCAGCCCTCTGGGGGCCAGCGGGAATCAGCCCCAGCATTTT.

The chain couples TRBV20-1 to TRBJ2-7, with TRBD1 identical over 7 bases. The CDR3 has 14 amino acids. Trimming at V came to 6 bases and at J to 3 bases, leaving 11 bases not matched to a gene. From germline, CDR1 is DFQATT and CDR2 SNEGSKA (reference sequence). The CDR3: CSARAGTAFYEQYF. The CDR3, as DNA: TGCAGTGCCAGGGCCGGGACAGCCTTCTACGAGCAGTACTTC.

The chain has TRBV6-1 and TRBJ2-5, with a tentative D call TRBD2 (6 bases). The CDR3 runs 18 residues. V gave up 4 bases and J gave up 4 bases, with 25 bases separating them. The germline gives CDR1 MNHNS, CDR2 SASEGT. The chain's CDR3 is CASSGPRPGPRGRETQYF. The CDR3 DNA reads TGTGCCAGCAGTGGCCCCCGACCGGGACCCCGGGGGAGAGAGACCCAGTACTTC.

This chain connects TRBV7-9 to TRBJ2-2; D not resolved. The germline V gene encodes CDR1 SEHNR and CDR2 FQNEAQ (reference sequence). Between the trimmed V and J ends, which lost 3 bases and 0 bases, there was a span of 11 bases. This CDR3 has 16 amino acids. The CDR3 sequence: CASSLGHNANTGELFF. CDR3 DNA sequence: TGTGCCAGCAGCTTGGGTCATAACGCGAACACCGGGGAGCTGTTTTTT.

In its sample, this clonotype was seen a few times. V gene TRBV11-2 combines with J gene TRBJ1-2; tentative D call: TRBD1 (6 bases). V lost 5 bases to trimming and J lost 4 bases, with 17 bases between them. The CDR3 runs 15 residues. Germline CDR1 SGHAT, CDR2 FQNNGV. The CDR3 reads CASSPGGGLSYGYTF. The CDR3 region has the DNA TGTGCCAGCAGCCCGGGGGGGGGGCTGAGCTATGGCTACACCTTC. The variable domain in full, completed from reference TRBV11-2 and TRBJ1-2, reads EAGVAQSPRYKIIEKRQSVAFWCNPISGHATLYWYQQILGQGPKLLIQFQNNGVVDDSQLPKDRFSAERLKGVDSTLKIQPAKLEDSAVYLCASSPGGGLSYGYTFGSGTRLTVV.

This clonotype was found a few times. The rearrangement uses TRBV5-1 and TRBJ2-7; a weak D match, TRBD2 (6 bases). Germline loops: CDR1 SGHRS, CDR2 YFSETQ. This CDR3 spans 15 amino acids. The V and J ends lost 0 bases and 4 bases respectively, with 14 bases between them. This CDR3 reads CASSLVAEGIYEQYF. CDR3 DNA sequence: TGCGCCAGCAGCTTGGTGGCGGAGGGGATTTACGAGCAGTACTTC.

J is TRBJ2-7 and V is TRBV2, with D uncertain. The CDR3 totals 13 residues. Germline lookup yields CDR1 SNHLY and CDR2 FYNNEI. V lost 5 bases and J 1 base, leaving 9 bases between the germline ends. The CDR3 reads CASSLTESYEQYF. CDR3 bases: TGTGCCAGCAGTCTGACGGAATCCTACGAGCAGTACTTC.

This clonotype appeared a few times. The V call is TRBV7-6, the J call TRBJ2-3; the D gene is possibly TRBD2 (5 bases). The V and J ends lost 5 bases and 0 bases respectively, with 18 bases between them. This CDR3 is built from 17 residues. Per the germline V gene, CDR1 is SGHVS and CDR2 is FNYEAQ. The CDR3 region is CASSPEWERTSTDTQYF. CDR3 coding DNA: TGTGCCAGCAGCCCAGAATGGGAGCGGACTAGCACAGATACGCAGTATTTT.

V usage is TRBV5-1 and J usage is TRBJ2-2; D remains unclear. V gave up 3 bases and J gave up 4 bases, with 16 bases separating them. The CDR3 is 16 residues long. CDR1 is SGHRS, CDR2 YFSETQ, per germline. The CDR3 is CASSSTITRGTGELFF. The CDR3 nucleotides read TGCGCCAGCAGCTCCACAATTACGAGAGGCACCGGGGAGCTGTTTTTT.

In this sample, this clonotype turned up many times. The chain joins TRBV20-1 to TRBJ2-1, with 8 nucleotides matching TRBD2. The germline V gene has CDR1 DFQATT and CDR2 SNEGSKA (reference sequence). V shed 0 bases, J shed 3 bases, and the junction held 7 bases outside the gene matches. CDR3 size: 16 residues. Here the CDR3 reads CSARDLFTSGYNEQFF. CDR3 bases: TGCAGTGCTAGAGATCTCTTCACTAGCGGCTACAATGAGCAGTTCTTC.

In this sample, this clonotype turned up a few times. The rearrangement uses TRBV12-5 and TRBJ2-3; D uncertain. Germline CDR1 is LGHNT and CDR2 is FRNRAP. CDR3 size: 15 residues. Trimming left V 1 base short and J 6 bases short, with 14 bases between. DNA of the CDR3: TGTGCTAGTGGTTTGGCCCCCCCCCGGCTGGATACGCAGTATTTT. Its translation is CASGLAPPRLDTQYF.

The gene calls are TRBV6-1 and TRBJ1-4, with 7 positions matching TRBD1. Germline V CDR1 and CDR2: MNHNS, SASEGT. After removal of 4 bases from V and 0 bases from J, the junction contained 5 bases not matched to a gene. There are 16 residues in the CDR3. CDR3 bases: TGTGCCAGCAGTGTCTCGGGACAGCCAACTAATGAAAAACTGTTTTTT. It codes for CASSVSGQPTNEKLFF.

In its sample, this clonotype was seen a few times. The CDR3 DNA reads TGTGCCAGCAGCACGGGACTAGCGGGGGAGACCCAGTACTTC. This codes for CASSTGLAGETQYF. The chain carries TRBV9 and TRBJ2-5, with 13 bases aligning to TRBD2. V lost 4 bases to trimming and J lost 5 bases; unmatched junction nucleotides: 2. This CDR3 is built from 14 residues. Germline values: CDR1 SGDLS, CDR2 YYNGEE.

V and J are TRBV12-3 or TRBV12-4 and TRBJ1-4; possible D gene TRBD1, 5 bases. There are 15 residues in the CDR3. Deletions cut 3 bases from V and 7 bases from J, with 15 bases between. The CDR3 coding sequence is TGTGCCAGCAGTTTCTTGGGACTTCAGACTGAAAAACTGTTTTTT. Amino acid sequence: CASSFLGLQTEKLFF.

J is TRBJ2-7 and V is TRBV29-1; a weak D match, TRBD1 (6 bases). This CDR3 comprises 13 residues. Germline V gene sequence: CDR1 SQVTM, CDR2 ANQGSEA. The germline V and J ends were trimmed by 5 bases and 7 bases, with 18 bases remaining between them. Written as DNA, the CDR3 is TGCAGCGTTTTGCCAGGGGCTGCTGTAGAGCAGTACTTC. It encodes CSVLPGAAVEQYF.

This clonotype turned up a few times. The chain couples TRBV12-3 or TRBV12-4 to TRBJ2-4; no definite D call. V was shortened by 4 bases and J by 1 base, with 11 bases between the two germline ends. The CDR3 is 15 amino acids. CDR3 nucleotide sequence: TGTGCCAGCAGTTCCCTGGGTCGGGCCAAAAACATTCAGTACTTC. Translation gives CASSSLGRAKNIQYF.

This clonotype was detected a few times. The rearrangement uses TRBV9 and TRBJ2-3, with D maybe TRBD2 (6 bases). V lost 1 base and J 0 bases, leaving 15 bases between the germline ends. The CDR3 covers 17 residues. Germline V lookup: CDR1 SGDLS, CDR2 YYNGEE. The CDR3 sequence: CASSVSGRETSTDTQYF. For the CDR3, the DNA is TGTGCCAGCAGCGTAAGTGGGCGGGAAACTAGCACAGATACGCAGTATTTT.

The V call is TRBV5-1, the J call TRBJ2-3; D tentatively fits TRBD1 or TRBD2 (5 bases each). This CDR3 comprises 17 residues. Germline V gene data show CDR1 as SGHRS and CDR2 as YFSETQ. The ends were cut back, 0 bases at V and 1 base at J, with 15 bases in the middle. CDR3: CASSLGTGSSRTDTQYF. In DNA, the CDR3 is TGCGCCAGCAGCTTGGGAACAGGTTCTAGCCGCACAGATACGCAGTATTTT.